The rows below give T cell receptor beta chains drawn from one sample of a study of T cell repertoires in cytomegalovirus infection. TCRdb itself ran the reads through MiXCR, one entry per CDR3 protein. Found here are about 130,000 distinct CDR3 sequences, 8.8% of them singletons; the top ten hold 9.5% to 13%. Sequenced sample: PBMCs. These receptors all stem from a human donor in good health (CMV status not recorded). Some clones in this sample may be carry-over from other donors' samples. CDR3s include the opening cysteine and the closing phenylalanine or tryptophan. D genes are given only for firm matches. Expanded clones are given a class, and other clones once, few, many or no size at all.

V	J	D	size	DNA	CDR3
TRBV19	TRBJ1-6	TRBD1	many	TGTGCCAGTAGTGGGGGGACAGGTTTGGGTTCACCCCTCCACTTT	CASSGGTGLGSPLHF
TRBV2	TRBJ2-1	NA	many	TGTGCCAGCAACGGCGGGGCCCACAATGAGCAGTTCTTC	CASNGGAHNEQFF
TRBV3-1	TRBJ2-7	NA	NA	TGTGCCAGCAGCCAAGATCAAGGACACCTCTCCTACGAGCAGTACTTC	CASSQDQGHLSYEQYF
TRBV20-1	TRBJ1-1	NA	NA	TGCAGTGCTAGCGGTAAAGGGACGAACACTGAAGCTTTCTTT	CSASGKGTNTEAFF
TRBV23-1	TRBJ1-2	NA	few	TGCGCCAGCAGTCTCGGGAAGGGCCCCCTCGGCTACACCTTC	CASSLGKGPLGYTF
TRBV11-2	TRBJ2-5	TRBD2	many	TGTGCCAGCAGCTTGCGGGGGAGACCTACGGGGACCCAGTACTTC	CASSLRGRPTGTQYF
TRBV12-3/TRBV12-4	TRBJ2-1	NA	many	TGTGCCAGCAGCGCTACCAAGGGACCGACTTCCTACAATGAGCAGTTCTTC	CASSATKGPTSYNEQFF
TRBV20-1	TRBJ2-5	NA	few	TGCAGTGCTAGAGAGGGAAGGAAGGAGACCCAGTACTTC	CSAREGRKETQYF
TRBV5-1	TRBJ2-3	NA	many	TGCGCCAGCAGCATCGACAGCAACACAGATACGCAGTATTTT	CASSIDSNTDTQYF
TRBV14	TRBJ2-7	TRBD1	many	TGTGCCAGCAGCAACGGACAGGGGGGCACCTACGAGCAGTACTTC	CASSNGQGGTYEQYF
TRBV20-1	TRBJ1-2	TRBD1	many	TGCAGTGCTTCGGACAGGGGAAGCTATGGCTACACCTTC	CSASDRGSYGYTF
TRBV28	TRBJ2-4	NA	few	TGTGCCAGCACTAAGGACGGTACGATAGCCAAAAACATTCAGTACTTC	CASTKDGTIAKNIQYF
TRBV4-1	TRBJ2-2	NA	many	TGCGCCAGCAGCCAGGGACAGAACACCGGGGAGCTGTTTTTT	CASSQGQNTGELFF
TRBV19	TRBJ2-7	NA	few	TGTGCCAGTAGTACCTTTTCTGGGTACGGCGAGCAGTACTTC	CASSTFSGYGEQYF